The clone carrying this T cell receptor beta chain was seen only a few times. The sample is drawn from a study of Graves' ophthalmopathy and Graves' hyperthyroidism. The TCR beta CDR3 regions underwent amplification from RNA transcripts. The workflow started with a first-round RT-PCR run with HTBI primers and then moved on to a second-round multiplex PCR. TCRdb itself ran the multiplex PCR reads through MiXCR, one entry per CDR3 protein. Seen here are 450,000 or so distinct CDR3 sequences, around 15% observed once, and the top ten hold roughly 10%. No donor had other autoimmune disease, uncontrolled infection, pregnancy or lactation. Trimming took off 9 bases at V and 7 bases at J, with 6 bases between the two ends. CDR1 is MDHEN, CDR2 SYDVKM, per germline. The CDR3 is made up of 10 amino acids.

The chain recombines TRBV28 with TRBJ2-2; D is ambiguous. The sequence was collected from a woman in her thirties with Graves' ophthalmopathy. Input material: blood. CDR3 coding DNA: TGTGCCAGTGGGATCGGGGAGCTGTTTTTT. Translation gives CASGIGELFF.